The subject of this entry is one T cell receptor (beta chain). This clone was seen only a few times. What this receptor recognizes is not known. Nothing much larger sits one base from this clone, and base qualities are not available. This sample is drawn from a study of cytomegalovirus exposure and HLA in healthy donors (dated by TCRdb to about 2017). Notes on the research overall: According to an earlier analysis of a few hundred of the donors, about 190 million T cells yielded 117 million unique TCR beta sequences and about 300 Gb of sequence data. About 280 gigabases of sequencing data and around 80 million unique TCR sequences made up an early release that covered some 640 HLA-typed donors. Of the 350 to 450 genotyped donors, 80% to 90% were placed in the genetic ancestry cluster associated with self-reported Caucasian donors. The study was designed to test whether signatures of past pathogen exposure could be identified by cataloging public T cell receptors. The T cell repertoires of some 700 subjects were profiled by immunosequencing and related to cytomegalovirus serostatus. Along with the approximately 700-subject first cohort, a separate validation cohort of about 110 different subjects was used. The study combined high-throughput TCR immunosequencing, statistical association of individual TCRs with disease status, and machine learning to predict cytomegalovirus infection status. A later analysis re-examined previously published TCR beta repertoires from roughly 650 donors and added high-resolution HLA genotyping to investigate patterns of TCR occurrence. In the later analysis, no new phenotypic data were used to find candidate immune exposures; instead, reliance was placed on TCR beta sequences and their occurrence across donors. In an earlier analysis of 500 to 650 of the donors, high-throughput TCR beta sequencing was used to judge whether each TCR beta V gene segment behaved as functional or pseudogenic. Donor age, sex, ethnicity and CMV serostatus were collected together with the repertoire data. A later genetic analysis took genome-wide SNP genotypes for about 55% of the 666 donors and used that subset as a discovery cohort. All discovery cohort repertoires had been generated on a single sequencing platform. Both class I and class II loci were covered by HLA typing, at four-digit resolution. Typing coverage varied by locus: roughly 620-640 donors for A, B, C, DRB1 and DQB1; roughly 560 for DQA1; some 610 for DPA1; 450 to 480 for DPB1. About five DR-DQ haplotypes were treated as single units for association and clustering because of strong linkage in the cohort. Among several hundred genotyped donors of the cohort, an average of approximately 200,000 unique TCR beta nucleotide sequences was sequenced per donor, of which roughly 18% were non-productive. Study-level results and caveats: Linkage disequilibrium might explain the correlated functional status among segregating V segments, but an unknown experimental factor could not be ruled out. In a later analysis, HLA-associated TCR beta chains showed more clonal expansion and lower generation probabilities than non-associated chains that were equally common. In this cohort, only TCR beta chains were sequenced, and detectable features were limited by the absence of alpha or paired-chain data. In both the original and validation cohorts, the classifier was reported to diagnose cytomegalovirus status with high specificity and sensitivity. Presence/absence analyses assumed roughly uniform sequencing depth across donors, an assumption that may not hold. A cluster of highly shared sequence variants was judged likely to represent a technical artifact of the sequencing pipeline. A later genetic analysis reported fewer N-insertions in productive TCRs among donors in an Asian-associated ancestry cluster than the approximately 700-donor mean. In an earlier analysis of more than 450 of the donors, most TCR beta V segments were observed in productive rearrangements about 90% or about 30% of the time, broadly matching IMGT annotations. According to a later analysis, most CMV-associated TCR beta chains appeared to be HLA-restricted, and the HLA associations seemed to be driven largely by CMV exposure. A later analysis reported that several top co-occurrence clusters appeared linked to parvovirus B19, influenza, CMV and Epstein-Barr virus. Immune exposure information for the cohort was limited to CMV serostatus. Across donors, most TCR sequences were observed very rarely, whereas some public TCRs were present in many individuals. A later analysis found that TCR association rates varied across HLA loci, with DRB1 alleles showing the most associated TCRs and HLA-C alleles the fewest. A later analysis associated 16,951 TCR beta sequences with specific HLA alleles at a false discovery rate of 0.05. A further reported finding was that TCR beta sequences accurately predicted the HLA-A and HLA-B alleles for most subjects in the first cohort. A later genetic analysis associated a missense DCLRE1C variant with V-gene and J-gene trimming of TCR beta chains, and an independent cohort replicated the association. It was suggested by the authors that the approach could potentially be generalized to other disease states and immunological phenotypes. In vitro tests confirmed that a few of the cytomegalovirus-associated TCR beta chains recognize cytomegalovirus antigens. Because counts were too low, around 17 rarely observed V segments, including chromosome 9 orphons, were left out of the earlier analysis of some 640 of the donors. Because some donors lacked HLA typing at each locus, the association tests relied only on the typed subset. The study gave a list of 150 to 200 TCR beta chains associated with cytomegalovirus. When HLA alleles, especially DR and DQ, strongly co-occurred, attributing TCR associations to individual alleles was difficult. The 87-base-pair reads could not distinguish some IMGT-functional V segments, including TRBV6-2 and TRBV6-3, so those segments were excluded.

The cohort was made up of 500 to 800 healthy bone marrow donors. All cohort members were sampled while nominally healthy, although unrecorded immune exposures were likely present. The donor was CMV seronegative and was included in the group of several hundred seronegative cohort members. Each donor provided a peripheral blood sample, and peripheral blood mononuclear cells were used for TCR beta sequencing. Genomic DNA extraction from the blood cell samples was performed with the Qiagen DNeasy Blood Extraction Kit. The germline V gene gives CDR1 as KGHSY and CDR2 as FQNENV. From the cysteine up to the phenylalanine, the CDR3 has a length of 15 residues. Only the CDR3 DNA is retained, 45 bases long and in frame from the first base. Trimming takes 2 bases from V and 4 bases from J, and the germline ends sit 13 bases apart. Library construction relied on the immunoSEQ multiplex PCR assay. The multiplex PCR relied on a mix of 60 forward primers for TCR Vbeta segments and 13 reverse primers for TCR Jbeta segments. Amplification of the CDR3 region of rearranged TCR beta genes was performed with a multiplex PCR assay on genomic DNA. On the Illumina HiSeq System, the amplified TCR beta libraries were sequenced as 87-base-pair reads. As for the authors' bioinformatics: A later analysis tallied 70 million to 100 million unique TCR beta chains across the 660 or so repertoires, and 10 million to 11 million of those chains were shared by two or more donors. Raw reads were error-corrected and collapsed into unique sequences by a nearest-neighbor algorithm in which closely related sequences were merged to remove PCR and sequencing errors. Alignment of CDR3 sequences to IMGT reference sequences was used to assign V, D and J gene segments. For a sequence to be retained, a match of at least six nucleotides was required to both a V gene segment and a J gene segment. A rearrangement counted as productive if the CDR3 had no stop codons and remained in frame with V and J, and every other rearrangement counted as non-productive. Following IMGT convention, CDR3 was defined as the stretch from the second conserved V-encoded cysteine up to the conserved J-encoded phenylalanine. In an earlier analysis of roughly 610 of the donors, sequences lacking an unambiguous match to a single V gene segment were excluded. In an earlier analysis of almost 600 of the donors, a V segment was called functional when productive rearrangements were above 56.7%, and segregating when the standard deviation between donors exceeded 5%. A statistical classification framework was built for diagnosing cytomegalovirus status from the catalog of TCR beta chain sequences. In a later analysis, V and J genes were assigned by comparing TCR nucleotide sequences against IMGT/GENE-DB human TR gene sequences. The TCRdist pipeline was used in a later analysis to assign CDR3 sequences and most-parsimonious VDJ recombination scenarios. In a later analysis, every TCR beta chain was defined by the combination of its CDR3 amino acid sequence and its V-gene family, and reads without a unique V-gene family were dropped. As a way to deal with suspected cross-contamination and a sequencing artifact, a later analysis dropped 592 nucleotide sequences that were highly shared and had low generation probability. In a later analysis, a clonal expansion index was calculated for each public chain from normalized within-repertoire ranks of inferred template counts. In a later analysis, generation probabilities were computed with a VDJ recombination model fitted to out-of-frame rearrangements, and the resulting probabilities were checked against IGoR. Hypergeometric tests were used in a later analysis to score TCR-TCR, TCR-HLA and TCR-CMV co-occurrence, with a repertoire-size bias correction applied to the TCR pairs. To estimate false discovery rates, a later analysis permuted the HLA or CMV assignments 20 times. In a later analysis, co-occurring TCRs were grouped using DBSCAN, with TCRdist sequence similarity added in when clustering inside HLA-allele-positive subsets. Co-occurrence clustering excluded repertoires with fewer than 30,000 or more than 120,000 public chains, plus five with anomalous nucleotide sharing. TCRdb took over this immuneACCESS table, retaining in-frame rearrangements with V and J assigned. Such tables are incomplete; in checked studies, under half of the missing clones stem from an unresolved V gene, and the remainder is unexplained. V and J calls and clone size are those listed in that table; D and trimming were worked out from the DNA. For this sample the table gives around 190,000 clones, of which around 81% were detected only once. 1.5% to 2% of the sample lies in the top ten.

The sequence was collected from a man between 18 and 29 years old in good health and CMV-seronegative. The chain links TRBV16 with TRBJ2-3, with TRBD2 perhaps the D gene, on 6 matching bases. Source material: PBMCs. The DNA sequence reads TGTGCCAGCAGCCAAGGAGGGCTAGCTGCAGATACGCAGTATTTT. This translates into CASSQGGLAADTQYF.